This is a list of T cell receptor beta chains from one sample in a study of CD8+ T cells in alopecia areata. Sequencing was performed with immunoSEQ multiplex PCR; in TCRdb, only in-frame clones are kept and a portion is missing. This sample yields approximately 98,000 clones, of which about 60% are seen a single time; roughly a quarter belongs to the top ten. The sequenced sample consisted of NKG2D-low CD8+ T cells sorted from blood. All receptors derive from a human donor with alopecia areata. CDR3s include the opening cysteine and the closing phenylalanine or tryptophan. Only part of the rows carry a size: once, few, many, or a class if the clone is expanded.

v_call: TRBV2; clone_size: few; cdr3_aa: CASLSGTSGSYEQYF
v_call: TRBV28; clone_size: few; cdr3_aa: CASSFRGDEQYF
v_call: TRBV4-1; clone_size: few; cdr3_aa: CASSQPDRLSYEQYF
v_call: TRBV9; clone_size: NA; cdr3_aa: CASSPGLYTEQYF
v_call: TRBV5-6; clone_size: NA; cdr3_aa: CASSPRDRGATEAFF
v_call: TRBV7-2; clone_size: NA; cdr3_aa: CASSPWSNEQFF
v_call: TRBV19; clone_size: NA; cdr3_aa: CASSILGGSGYEQYF
v_call: TRBV27; clone_size: NA; cdr3_aa: CASSPGGYNEQFF
v_call: TRBV5-1; clone_size: NA; cdr3_aa: CASSRGQGAQHGYTF
v_call: TRBV7-2; clone_size: few; cdr3_aa: CASSLVKTEAFF
v_call: TRBV30; clone_size: NA; cdr3_aa: CAWSTDSRGGNQPQHF